This TCR beta chain stems from a study of blood T cell repertoires in COVID-19. Study at large: The United States, Italy and Spain were the sources of the acute and convalescent COVID-19 samples. In each case, the material was cDNA or gDNA derived from T cells, B-cell-depleted T cells, or PBMCs.

Produced via immunoSEQ multiplex PCR; TCRdb's table is partial and in-frame only. The repertoire has roughly 180,000 clones, about four fifths of them found once; the top ten carry 6% to 8.5%. The CDR3 is 14 amino acids. Germline values: CDR1 MNHEY, CDR2 SMNVEV (reference sequence). J was trimmed by 4 bases and V by 5 bases; bases with no gene match: 5. Specimen: peripheral blood. This TCR was recovered from a human donor in a cohort sampled during active COVID-19. This rearrangement joins TRBV27 to TRBJ1-5; 7 nucleotides align to TRBD1. CDR3 in amino acids: CASSPQGGNQPQHF. The CDR3 bases are TGTGCCAGCAGTCCCCAGGGGGGTAATCAGCCCCAGCATTTT.